The subject of this entry is one TCR beta chain. The data derive from a study of siplizumab effects on memory and regulatory T cells. The germline CDR1 and CDR2 sequences are SGHDN and FVKESK. This CDR3 is built from 12 residues. J lost 9 bases, V lost 6 bases, and 5 bases had no gene match. Measured with immunoSEQ multiplex PCR; TCRdb has only the in-frame clones, and not every one. The sample shows about 69,000 clones, about 90% of them seen only once. The V call is TRBV14, the J call TRBJ2-4, with 7 bases matching TRBD2. This sequence was found in a human donor in good health. Sequencing input: Tregs sorted from blood. CDR3 in amino acids: CASSLSGGIQYF. The DNA for the CDR3 is TGTGCCAGCAGTCTCTCGGGAGGCATTCAGTACTTC.